This TCR beta chain was recorded in a study of blood T cell repertoires in COVID-19. The repertoire was sequenced with immunoSEQ multiplex PCR; TCRdb's copy has only in-frame clones and lacks some. This repertoire shows roughly 220,000 clones, approximately 84% found once; its top ten account for over 2.5%. The V gene's germline CDR1 is SGHRS and CDR2 YFSETQ. With 4 bases clipped from V and 5 bases from J, the junction kept 8 bases outside the gene matches. The CDR3 has 15 residues. The rearrangement links TRBV5-1 to TRBJ1-4; 7 nucleotides match TRBD1. The sample comprised peripheral blood. The receptor was isolated from a man between 50 and 59 years old who had recovered from COVID-19. CDR3 region: CASSTLQGTNEKLFF. CDR3 in DNA: TGCGCCAGCAGCACCCTACAGGGGACCAATGAAAAACTGTTTTTT.